Presented here are 25 T cell receptor beta chains from one specimen sequenced in a study of blood T cells in healthy people across ages. Primed by a sample-barcoded 5' primer and a J-beta primer mix, a second PCR proceeded for about 6 to 11 cycles. TCRdb reprocessed the 5' RACE reads with MiXCR, giving one entry per CDR3 protein. Altogether roughly 2 million distinct CDR3 sequences are present, approximately 50% being singletons, with the ten largest covering less than 2.5%. Material for sequencing was blood. These receptors were collected from a woman between 40 and 55 years old in good health.

Only a few counts were recorded for this clonotype. This chain links TRBV28 with TRBJ2-7; D is undetermined. Looked up from germline, CDR1 is MDHEN and CDR2 is SYDVKM. Trimming took 7 bases from V and 2 from J, leaving 9 bases between them. The CDR3 extends over 12 amino acids. CDR3 sequence: CASTATTYEQYF. The CDR3 coding sequence is TGTGCCAGCACGGCCACTACCTACGAGCAGTACTTC.

This chain connects TRBV4-2 to TRBJ1-2; D is unresolved. The CDR3 loop spans 12 amino acids. V was pared by 4 bases and J by 8 bases, with 11 bases between. Germline CDR1 and CDR2: LGHNA and YNFKEQ. The CDR3 sequence: CASSPQFGGYTF. CDR3 DNA: TGTGCCAGCAGCCCACAGTTTGGAGGCTACACCTTC.

The gene calls are TRBV20-1 and TRBJ1-1; no firm D call. Deletions cut 6 bases from V and 0 bases from J, with 14 bases between. The CDR3 is 14 amino acids. Germline CDR1 reads DFQATT; CDR2 reads SNEGSKA (reference sequence). In nucleotides, the CDR3 is TGCAGTGCCCGGGTAGGACTCCTGAACACTGAAGCTTTCTTT. Its protein product is CSARVGLLNTEAFF.

The V and J genes are TRBV27 and TRBJ2-7; 9 bases agree with TRBD2. Germline CDR1 reads MNHEY; CDR2 reads SMNVEV (reference sequence). The CDR3 runs to 12 residues. The V and J ends lost 6 bases and 7 bases, in that order; junction bases with no gene match: 4. The chain's CDR3 is CASRIAGDEQYF. As DNA, the CDR3 is TGTGCCAGCAGAATAGCGGGGGATGAGCAGTACTTC.

V gene TRBV29-1 combines with J gene TRBJ1-1; D remains unclear. Trimming stripped 4 bases from V and 1 base from J, with 10 bases between. The CDR3 runs 13 residues. Germline CDR1 is SQVTM and CDR2 is ANQGSEA. The CDR3 bases are TGCAGCGTTGGGCGGGATAGGAACACTGAAGCTTTCTTT. Its protein is CSVGRDRNTEAFF.

V is TRBV7-2 and J is TRBJ2-7; TRBD1 might be the D (6 bases). This CDR3 is built from 16 residues. Trimming shortened V by 5 bases and J by 3 bases, and 20 bases separated the two germline ends. Germline loops: CDR1 SGHTA, CDR2 FQGNSA. CDR3 sequence reads: CASSLGPGALNYEQYF. For the CDR3, the DNA is TGTGCCAGCAGCCTAGGGCCAGGGGCTCTCAACTACGAGCAGTACTTC.

The gene calls are TRBV3-1 and TRBJ1-6; D not resolved. V lost 8 bases and J lost 9, with 11 bases in between. Germline values: CDR1 LGHDT, CDR2 YNNKEL (reference sequence). The CDR3 sequence is 12 residues long. The CDR3 spells CASQVPGSPLHF. The CDR3 bases are TGTGCCAGCCAGGTGCCGGGTTCACCCCTCCACTTT.

The rearrangement links TRBV27 to TRBJ2-3; 12 bases agree with TRBD2. V gave up 6 bases and J gave up 10 bases; unmatched junction bases: 11. CDR1 is MNHEY, CDR2 SMNVEV, per germline (reference sequence). The CDR3 length is 15 residues. CDR3 nucleotide sequence: TGTGCCAGCAGCCGTTCGGGACTAGCGGGTGATGCGCAGTATTTT. Protein product: CASSRSGLAGDAQYF.

The chain carries TRBV9 and TRBJ1-2; D not resolved. With 3 bases removed from V and 6 bases from J, the gap between germline ends came to 18 bases. This CDR3 contains 15 residues. In germline, CDR1 is SGDLS, CDR2 YYNGEE. As DNA, the CDR3 is TGTGCCAGCAGCGCCCGAGGAGGCTTTGGCGATGGCTACACCTTC. Translation gives CASSARGGFGDGYTF.

The gene calls are TRBV6-5 and TRBJ2-1; 9 nucleotides agree with TRBD1. Trimming removed 4 bases from V and 0 bases from J; junction bases left unmatched: 7. The germline CDR1 and CDR2 sequences are MNHEY and SVGAGI. This CDR3 region has 17 residues. The CDR3 DNA follows: TGTGCCAGCAGTTGGGGACAGGGCAGGTACTCCTACAATGAGCAGTTCTTC. It specifies CASSWGQGRYSYNEQFF.

This chain joins TRBV5-1 and TRBJ2-7, with D possibly matching TRBD1 (6 bases). CDR1 and CDR2 from the germline V gene are SGHRS and YFSETQ. The CDR3 runs to 12 residues. Trimming stripped 9 bases from V and 5 bases from J, with 15 bases between. The DNA of the CDR3 is TGCGCCACTTCCGGGACAAATAACGAGCAGTACTTC. Protein product: CATSGTNNEQYF.

A few counts support this clonotype. Here the CDR3 reads CASLSGIYQETQYF. CDR3 coding DNA: TGTGCCAGCCTAAGCGGAATATACCAAGAGACCCAGTACTTC. This sequence joins TRBV2 and TRBJ2-5; possibly TRBD2 for D (5 bases). V lost 8 bases and J lost 0, with 13 bases in between. The V gene's germline CDR1 is SNHLY and CDR2 FYNNEI. This CDR3 has 14 residues.

The rearrangement uses TRBV6-2 or TRBV6-3 and TRBJ2-1, with 8 positions matching TRBD2. The CDR3 consists of 16 residues. Trimming cost V 2 bases and J 3 bases; bases outside gene matches: 6. Germline lookup yields CDR1 MNHEY and CDR2 SVGEGT. CDR3 coding DNA: TGTGCCAGCAGTTACCCGGCGGGGGGCCTCTACAATGAGCAGTTCTTC. Its translation is CASSYPAGGLYNEQFF.

The genes are TRBV7-9 and TRBJ1-2, with 7 nucleotides matching TRBD1. The germline V gene encodes CDR1 SEHNR and CDR2 FQNEAQ (reference sequence). The CDR3 totals 15 residues. The V segment lost 0 bases and the J segment 5 bases; nucleotides outside the gene matches: 6. The CDR3: CASSLAHGTAYGYTF. The CDR3 DNA reads TGTGCCAGCAGCTTAGCGCACGGGACAGCATATGGCTACACCTTC.

This rearrangement joins TRBV6-1 to TRBJ2-1; a possible D gene is TRBD2 (5 bases). The CDR3 runs 14 residues. CDR1 MNHNS and CDR2 SASEGT come from the germline V gene. V lost 5 bases and J 5 bases, leaving 13 bases between the germline ends. The CDR3 spells CASSRPYGDNEQFF. The CDR3 bases are TGTGCCAGCAGTCGGCCTTACGGGGACAATGAGCAGTTCTTC.

The chain is built from TRBV5-1 and TRBJ2-1; 8 bases fit TRBD1. Germline V gives CDR1 SGHRS, CDR2 YFSETQ. V shed 1 base and J 8 bases; nucleotides not matched to a gene: 11. CDR3 size: 16 residues. CDR3 DNA: TGCGCCAGCAGCTTGTTCCGGACAGGGTCTACCGATGAGCAGTTCTTC. It translates to CASSLFRTGSTDEQFF.

The gene calls are TRBV27 and TRBJ2-1; possible D gene TRBD2, 6 bases. Trimming cost V 2 bases and J 5 bases, with 28 bases left between them. CDR3 length: 20 residues. Germline V gene sequence: CDR1 MNHEY, CDR2 SMNVEV (reference sequence). CDR3 amino acids: CASSLRGVARLGRENNEQFF. DNA of the CDR3: TGTGCCAGCAGTTTACGCGGGGTTGCCCGTCTGGGTCGAGAAAACAATGAGCAGTTCTTC.

This chain connects TRBV7-2 to TRBJ2-3; the match to TRBD1 covers 7 bases. The CDR3 totals 17 residues. The V gene's germline CDR1 is SGHTA and CDR2 FQGNSA. The trim removed 2 bases at V and 4 bases at J, leaving 12 bases unmatched. DNA for the CDR3: TGTGCCAGCAGCTTACCTAACAGGGGACAAGGCGCAGATACGCAGTATTTT. Its protein is CASSLPNRGQGADTQYF.

The rearrangement uses TRBV6-1 and TRBJ2-7; D remains ambiguous. V was clipped by 6 bases and J by 1 base, with 10 bases between them. Germline assignment: CDR1 MNHNS and CDR2 SASEGT. The CDR3 is 13 amino acids. The CDR3 region has the DNA TGTGCCAGCAGAACAGACATGTCCTACGAGCAGTACTTC. The encoded protein is CASRTDMSYEQYF.

The chain employs TRBV29-1 and TRBJ2-1; tentatively, D is TRBD1 or TRBD2 (5 bases each). The CDR3 has 17 residues. The V gene lost 4 bases and the J gene lost 0 bases, with 19 bases spanning the gap. The germline V gene encodes CDR1 SQVTM and CDR2 ANQGSEA. The CDR3 DNA sequence: TGCAGCGTTGGACCCTCTTGGGCAGGGAGCTCCTACAATGAGCAGTTCTTC. Its translation: CSVGPSWAGSSYNEQFF.

The gene calls are TRBV20-1 and TRBJ2-3; 7 nucleotides line up with TRBD1. Germline values: CDR1 DFQATT, CDR2 SNEGSKA (reference sequence). The CDR3 is 15 amino acids. V shed 6 bases and J 2 bases; nucleotides not matched to a gene: 11. This CDR3 reads CSARHLGQLTDTQYF. The CDR3 nucleotides are TGCAGTGCCCGACACCTGGGACAGCTCACAGATACGCAGTATTTT.

This clonotype was seen just once. The chain links TRBV7-9 to TRBJ2-4; maybe TRBD1 (6 bases). This CDR3 has 14 amino acids. Germline lookup yields CDR1 SEHNR and CDR2 FQNEAQ (reference sequence). V dropped 1 base and J dropped 9 bases, with 13 bases sitting between them. CDR3 in DNA: TGTGCCAGCAGCTTAGGCCAGGGGCTAAGCATTCAGTACTTC. Encoded protein: CASSLGQGLSIQYF.

The rearrangement joins TRBV12-3 or TRBV12-4 to TRBJ2-5; the D is unclear. V lost 3 bases and J 11 bases, leaving 22 bases between the germline ends. There are 15 residues in the CDR3. The CDR3 sequence is CASSFYEQSGNEQYF. The CDR3 nucleotides read TGTGCCAGCAGTTTTTACGAACAGTCAGGCAATGAGCAGTACTTC.

A few counts support this clonotype. J is TRBJ2-3 and V is TRBV29-1; D perhaps matches TRBD2 (5 bases). From germline, CDR1 is SQVTM and CDR2 ANQGSEA. With 4 bases removed from V and 2 bases from J, the gap between germline ends came to 10 bases. The length of the CDR3 is 13 residues. The CDR3 reads CSVGGSVTDTQYF. DNA of the CDR3: TGCAGCGTTGGGGGTAGCGTCACAGATACGCAGTATTTT.

The chain combines TRBV28 with TRBJ1-1; D call uncertain. With 2 bases removed from V and 0 bases from J, the gap between germline ends came to 16 bases. Looked up from germline, CDR1 is MDHEN and CDR2 is SYDVKM. The CDR3 is 17 amino acids. CDR3 coding DNA: TGTGCCAGCAGTTTACCCTGGACTGCAGTCATGAACACTGAAGCTTTCTTT. This gives the protein CASSLPWTAVMNTEAFF.